Each of the 22 T cell receptor beta chains below was sequenced from the same sample in a study of shared clonotypes between healthy human individuals. Only in-frame clones appear in the TCRdb table, and some are missing; sequencing was by immunoSEQ multiplex PCR. This table has about 490,000 clones, 81% appearing once. Source material: PBMCs. The receptors originated from a woman in her thirties or forties in good health. Some clones in this sample may be carry-over from other donors' samples.

As concerns this clone: This same CDR3 is encoded by further DNA sequences in the sample. The chain has TRBV9 and TRBJ1-1; D not certain. V was shortened by 0 bases and J by 5 bases, with 8 bases between the two germline ends. Per germline, CDR1 SGDLS and CDR2 YYNGEE. The CDR3 runs 13 residues. The CDR3 nucleotides are TGTGCCAGCAGCGTAGAAGGGAGGACTGAAGCTTTCTTT. This translates into CASSVEGRTEAFF.

This clone was observed many times. The sample holds other DNA sequences that translate to the same CDR3. The genes are TRBV19 and TRBJ2-3; TRBD2 agrees at 12 bases. The CDR3 contains 16 residues. V gave up 5 bases and J gave up 1 base; unmatched junction bases: 4. Germline assignment: CDR1 LNHDA and CDR2 SQIVND (reference sequence). The CDR3 loop reads CASSSLAGGGTDTQYF. CDR3 DNA: TGTGCCAGTAGTTCGCTAGCGGGAGGGGGCACAGATACGCAGTATTTT. The variable domain in full, with the rest retrieved from reference TRBV19 and TRBJ2-3, is DGGITQSPKYLFRKEGQNVTLSCEQNLNHDAMYWYRQDPGQGLRLIYYSQIVNDFQKGDIAEGYSVSREKKESFPLTVTSAQKNPTAFYLCASSSLAGGGTDTQYFGPGTRLTVL.

The genes are TRBV2 and TRBJ1-2, with D hard to call. This CDR3 has 11 residues. The V end lost 6 bases, the J end lost 2 bases, and 4 bases lay between the germline ends. Germline CDR1 reads SNHLY; CDR2 reads FYNNEI. This CDR3 reads CASRDNYGYTF. CDR3 DNA: TGTGCCAGCAGAGACAACTATGGCTACACCTTC.

The chain links TRBV4-3 to TRBJ1-1; a possible D gene is TRBD1 (5 bases). This CDR3 has 19 residues. In germline, CDR1 is LGHNA, CDR2 YSLEER. The V end was cut by 0 bases, the J end by 5 bases, with 25 bases between. The CDR3 DNA follows: TGCGCCAGCAGCCAAGACGCGGCTGGACGATTGAGGGGAACGACTGAAGCTTTCTTT. Its translation: CASSQDAAGRLRGTTEAFF.

The chain joins TRBV5-6 to TRBJ1-5, with 12 positions matching TRBD1. Germline V gives CDR1 SGHDT, CDR2 YYEEEE. V was pared by 7 bases and J by 3 bases, with 2 bases of the junction left unmatched. This CDR3 has 14 amino acids. The DNA for the CDR3 is TGTGCCAGCGGGACAGGGGGCCTCAATCAGCCCCAGCATTTT. Amino acids: CASGTGGLNQPQHF.

This clone came up a few times. This sequence joins TRBV10-3 and TRBJ1-4, with 8 bases lining up with TRBD1. Losses at the gene ends were 3 bases for V and 6 bases for J; bases not matched to a gene: 6. This CDR3 has 15 amino acids. Germline CDR1 ENHRY, CDR2 SYGVKD. The CDR3 protein is CAISDGAGGDEKLFF. Here the CDR3 DNA reads TGTGCCATCAGTGATGGGGCAGGGGGCGATGAAAAACTGTTTTTT.

This clone was seen more than once but under ten times. The chain links TRBV19 to TRBJ2-5; D possibly corresponds to TRBD2 (5 bases). Trimming removed 9 bases at V and 2 bases at J, with 10 bases between. CDR1 LNHDA and CDR2 SQIVND come from the germline V gene (reference sequence). The CDR3 sequence is 12 residues long. In DNA form, the CDR3 reads TGTGCCAGCGGGGTAGGGCAAGAGACCCAGTACTTC. The encoded protein is CASGVGQETQYF.

The rearrangement joins TRBV28 to TRBJ1-1; tentatively, D is TRBD1 (6 bases). Germline values: CDR1 MDHEN, CDR2 SYDVKM. This CDR3 is 14 amino acids long. V lost 8 bases and J 4 bases, leaving 17 bases between the germline ends. The CDR3 region is CASRLGGRTTEAFF. CDR3 in DNA: TGTGCCAGCCGACTGGGGGGGCGTACCACTGAAGCTTTCTTT.

This clone is a singleton in its sample. Other DNA variants within this sample encode the same CDR3. The chain uses TRBV7-9 and TRBJ2-7; D is unresolved. Deletions cut 1 base from V and 6 bases from J, with 7 bases between. CDR1 is SEHNR, CDR2 FQNEAQ, per germline (reference sequence). This CDR3 has 12 residues. Written as DNA, the CDR3 is TGTGCCAGCAGCTTAGGGACGGGCGAGCAGTACTTC. Translated, it gives CASSLGTGEQYF. The full variable domain, in which reference TRBV7-9 and TRBJ2-7 provide the parts outside the CDR3, is DTGVSQNPRHKITKRGQNVTFRCDPISEHNRLYWYRQTLGQGPEFLTYFQNEAQLEKSRLLSDRFSAERPKGSFSTLEIQRTEQGDSAMYLCASSLGTGEQYFGPGTRLTVT.

The chain carries TRBV28 and TRBJ1-2, with D possibly being TRBD1 (5 bases). Germline CDR1 and CDR2: MDHEN and SYDVKM. There are 14 residues in the CDR3. The ends were cut back, 3 bases at V and 4 bases at J, with 12 bases in the middle. CDR3 loop: CASSFDSSGYGYTF. Here the CDR3 DNA reads TGTGCCAGCAGTTTCGACAGCTCAGGCTATGGCTACACCTTC.

The chain joins TRBV28 to TRBJ2-1; D remains unclear. V was pared by 2 bases and J by 4 bases, with 9 bases between. The CDR3 is made up of 14 amino acids. Per the germline V gene, CDR1 is MDHEN and CDR2 is SYDVKM. The CDR3 is CASSLDGPYNEQFF. As DNA, the CDR3 is TGTGCCAGCAGTTTAGATGGCCCGTACAATGAGCAGTTCTTC.

The chain joins TRBV2 to TRBJ2-1; D may be TRBD2 (5 bases). CDR1 is SNHLY, CDR2 FYNNEI, per germline. Trimming pared 6 bases from V and 0 bases from J, leaving 15 bases between. CDR3 length equals 16 residues. CDR3 in amino acids: CASSDPSRSSYNEQFF. The CDR3 region has the DNA TGTGCCAGCAGCGACCCTAGCAGGAGCTCCTACAATGAGCAGTTCTTC.

The chain combines TRBV18 with TRBJ1-1, with 8 nucleotides matching TRBD1. V gave up 2 bases and J gave up 3 bases; unmatched junction bases: 8. There are 16 residues in the CDR3. CDR1 and CDR2 (germline): KGHSH, LQKENI. CDR3 bases: TGTGCCAGCTCACCAGAGGGCAGGGGGCTCTACACTGAAGCTTTCTTT. This codes for CASSPEGRGLYTEAFF.

The rearrangement uses TRBV20-1 and TRBJ2-7; D is perhaps TRBD1 (6 bases). Between the trimmed V and J ends, which lost 3 bases and 8 bases, there was a span of 8 bases. This CDR3 is 10 amino acids long. Looked up from germline, CDR1 is DFQATT and CDR2 is SNEGSKA (reference sequence). CDR3 sequence reads: CSASWGQQYF. In DNA form, the CDR3 reads TGCAGTGCTAGTTGGGGGCAGCAGTACTTC.

The rearrangement uses TRBV28 and TRBJ2-7; no reliable D call. The CDR3 length is 15 residues. V was trimmed by 6 bases and J by 2 bases, leaving 17 bases between them. Germline loops: CDR1 MDHEN, CDR2 SYDVKM. CDR3 nucleotides: TGTGCCAGCAGGCCCGGGCAGACCGCAACCTACGAGCAGTACTTC. Translated: CASRPGQTATYEQYF.

About this clone itself: A single base is all that separates this from a far larger clone, so a read error is likely. V and J are TRBV29-1 and TRBJ1-1, with 9 bases aligning to TRBD1. The CDR3 covers 14 residues. Germline V gene data show CDR1 as SQVTM and CDR2 as ANQGSEA. V shed 6 bases, J shed 4 bases, and the junction held 9 bases outside the gene matches. The CDR3 DNA reads TGCAGCGTCTCCTTCGTGACAGGGGGCACTGAAGCTTTCTTT. Translating gives CSVSFVTGGTEAFF.

This chain connects TRBV25-1 to TRBJ2-7; 9 bases map to TRBD1. After removal of 2 bases from V and 5 bases from J, the junction contained 7 bases not matched to a gene. In germline, CDR1 is MGHDK, CDR2 SYGVNS. This CDR3 has 15 amino acids. The CDR3 is CASSETRTGVDEQYF. The CDR3 nucleotides read TGTGCCAGCAGTGAAACCAGGACAGGGGTAGACGAGCAGTACTTC.

This chain connects TRBV10-3 to TRBJ2-2, with a weak D call TRBD2 (5 bases). Trimming took 0 bases from V and 3 from J, leaving 5 bases between them. The germline gives CDR1 ENHRY, CDR2 SYGVKD. CDR3 length: 14 amino acids. This CDR3 is CAISESRDTGELFF. CDR3 bases: TGTGCCATCAGTGAGTCGAGGGACACCGGGGAGCTGTTTTTT.

The chain uses TRBV30 and TRBJ2-7; 9 nucleotides align to TRBD2. The germline gives CDR1 GTSNPN, CDR2 SVGIG (reference sequence). The CDR3 covers 18 residues. V lost 0 bases, J lost 3 bases, and 15 bases stayed unmatched. CDR3 coding DNA: TGTGCCTGGAGTGTACGCTTCTTCTCGGTAGCGGGAGTCTACGAGCAGTACTTC. Translation: CAWSVRFFSVAGVYEQYF. Combining the CDR3 with reference TRBV30 and TRBJ2-7 gives the whole variable domain SQTIHQWPATLVQPVGSPLSLECTVEGTSNPNLYWYRQAAGRGLQLLFYSVGIGQISSEVPQNLSASRPQDRQFILSSKKLLLSDSGFYLCAWSVRFFSVAGVYEQYFGPGTRLTVT.

The J gene is TRBJ2-1, the V gene TRBV15; D is uncertain. Germline V lookup: CDR1 LNHNV, CDR2 YYDKDF (reference sequence). The V end lost 0 bases, the J end lost 9 bases, and 3 bases lay between the germline ends. The CDR3 runs to 11 residues. DNA of the CDR3: TGTGCCACCAGCAGAGATATTGAGCAGTTCTTC. Amino acid sequence: CATSRDIEQFF.

This CDR3 is CAWTNPGTGGAYTF. Here the CDR3 DNA reads TGTGCCTGGACCAACCCCGGGACAGGGGGCGCGTACACCTTC. The chain recombines TRBV30 with TRBJ1-2, with 12 bases identical to TRBD1. CDR1 and CDR2 from the germline V gene are GTSNPN and SVGIG (reference sequence). The CDR3 extends over 14 amino acids. The V segment lost 4 bases and the J segment 11 bases; nucleotides outside the gene matches: 11. The whole variable domain, filled in from reference TRBV30 and TRBJ1-2, reads SQTIHQWPATLVQPVGSPLSLECTVEGTSNPNLYWYRQAAGRGLQLLFYSVGIGQISSEVPQNLSASRPQDRQFILSSKKLLLSDSGFYLCAWTNPGTGGAYTFGSGTRLTVV.

This clone was found once. The chain carries TRBV5-4 and TRBJ1-4; 7 positions agree with TRBD1. Per germline, CDR1 SGHNT and CDR2 YYREEE (reference sequence). The CDR3 spans 14 residues. The junction had 6 bases not matched to a gene; V was cut back by 2 bases and J by 8 bases. The CDR3: CASSLGDSREKLFF. In nucleotides, the CDR3 is TGTGCCAGCAGCTTAGGGGACAGTAGAGAAAAACTGTTTTTT.